The 22 T cell receptor beta chains below all came from one sample that was sequenced in a study of PD-1 blockade in classical Hodgkin lymphoma. Data came from immunoSEQ multiplex PCR; TCRdb stores just in-frame clones and leaves some out. Among approximately 46,000 clones listed, roughly 73% were seen once. Following autologous stem cell transplantation, relapse occurred in every patient, and exposure to brentuximab vedotin varied. The source material was peripheral blood mononuclear cells (PBMCs), sampled at baseline. The receptors were sampled from a human donor with classical Hodgkin lymphoma.

There are a few counts of this clone. Different DNA sequences within this sample yield the same CDR3. V usage is TRBV20-1 and J usage is TRBJ1-1; D is uncertain. Per germline, CDR1 DFQATT and CDR2 SNEGSKA (reference sequence). This CDR3 has 11 residues. The ends were cut back, 2 bases at V and 0 bases at J, with 1 base in the middle. The CDR3 region has the DNA TGCAGTGCTAGACTGAACACTGAAGCTTTCTTT. This gives the protein CSARLNTEAFF.

The chain links TRBV11-2 to TRBJ1-2; 9 bases map to TRBD1. Germline V gives CDR1 SGHAT, CDR2 FQNNGV. J was trimmed by 2 bases and V by 0 bases; bases with no gene match: 1. The CDR3 consists of 15 residues. The CDR3 sequence is CASSLEDRGNYGYTF. DNA of the CDR3: TGTGCCAGCAGCTTAGAGGACAGGGGAAACTATGGCTACACCTTC.

This clone was counted a few times. The chain couples TRBV6-5 to TRBJ2-1, with D possibly being TRBD1 (8 bases). The V end was cut by 6 bases, the J end by 3 bases, with 15 bases between. Germline CDR1 is MNHEY and CDR2 is SVGAGI. CDR3 size: 15 residues. CDR3 nucleotide sequence: TGTGCCAGCAGCCTGACAGGGGACTACTACAATGAGCAGTTCTTC. Translated, it gives CASSLTGDYYNEQFF.

J is TRBJ1-1 and V is TRBV30; no definite D call. Trimming took 0 bases from V and 5 from J, leaving 13 bases between them. This CDR3 has 14 amino acids. CDR1 and CDR2 (germline): GTSNPN, SVGIG (reference sequence). CDR3 bases: TGTGCCTGGAGTGTGGGCGCCCTGGGGACTGAAGCTTTCTTT. It translates to CAWSVGALGTEAFF.

This clone has only a few counts. The V and J genes are TRBV29-1 and TRBJ2-2, with no clear D. This CDR3 is 12 amino acids long. V lost 3 bases to trimming and J lost 3 bases, with 5 bases between them. Germline CDR1 SQVTM, CDR2 ANQGSEA. As DNA, the CDR3 is TGCAGCGTTGATGGGTACACCGGGGAGCTGTTTTTT. The encoded protein is CSVDGYTGELFF.

This rearrangement joins TRBV25-1 to TRBJ2-3; 10 bases match TRBD2. Trimming at V came to 1 base and at J to 1 base, leaving 2 bases not matched to a gene. Germline CDR1 is MGHDK and CDR2 is SYGVNS. The CDR3 contains 16 residues. In DNA form, the CDR3 reads TGTGCCAGCAGTGAATTTGGGACTAGCGGCACAGATACGCAGTATTTT. It specifies CASSEFGTSGTDTQYF.

This clone came up once. The rearrangement uses TRBV19 and TRBJ2-7; TRBD1 matches at 9 bases. V shed 6 bases and J 2 bases; nucleotides not matched to a gene: 8. The CDR3 has 15 amino acids. Germline CDR1 LNHDA, CDR2 SQIVND (reference sequence). The CDR3 DNA sequence: TGTGCCAGTAGGACTACCGGGACAGGGCCCTACGAGCAGTACTTC. It codes for CASRTTGTGPYEQYF.

The J gene is TRBJ2-7, the V gene TRBV6-5, with 9 nucleotides matching TRBD1. The V gene end was trimmed by 5 bases and the J gene end by 0 bases; junction bases not matched to a gene: 5. The germline gives CDR1 MNHEY, CDR2 SVGAGI. The CDR3 has 15 residues. CDR3: CASSRGQGSSYEQYF. For the CDR3, the DNA is TGTGCCAGCAGTCGGGGACAGGGCAGCTCCTACGAGCAGTACTTC.

The chain recombines TRBV6-4 with TRBJ2-1; D perhaps matches TRBD2 (6 bases). Germline V gene data show CDR1 as MRHNA and CDR2 as SNTAGT. Trimming cost V 2 bases and J 0 bases, with 11 bases left between them. The length of the CDR3 is 16 residues. Here the CDR3 reads CASSDGFGSSYNEQFF. CDR3 nucleotide sequence: TGTGCCAGCAGTGACGGATTCGGGAGCTCCTACAATGAGCAGTTCTTC.

The chain has TRBV5-5 and TRBJ1-1; D is perhaps TRBD1 (5 bases). The CDR3 consists of 13 residues. V was clipped by 2 bases and J by 6 bases, with 11 bases between them. Germline V gives CDR1 SGHKS, CDR2 YYEKEE (reference sequence). The DNA of the CDR3 is TGTGCCAGCAGCTTCAGGGTCATATCTGAAGCTTTCTTT. Translated: CASSFRVISEAFF. Based on the CDR3 plus reference TRBV5-5 and TRBJ1-1, the full variable domain is DAGVTQSPTHLIKTRGQQVTLRCSPISGHKSVSWYQQVLGQGPQFIFQYYEKEERGRGNFPDRFSARQFPNYSSELNVNALLLGDSALYLCASSFRVISEAFFGQGTRLTVV.

This clone came up once. The DNA of the CDR3 is TGCGCCAGCAGCGGCGGGACAGGGGCTGAAAAACTGTTTTTT. This encodes CASSGGTGAEKLFF. The rearrangement links TRBV5-1 to TRBJ1-4; TRBD1 matches at 10 bases. Germline V gene lookup returns CDR1 SGHRS and CDR2 YFSETQ. The V and J ends lost 4 bases and 7 bases, in that order; junction bases with no gene match: 4. This CDR3 has 14 residues.

The V and J genes are TRBV7-9 and TRBJ1-4, with D maybe TRBD1 (6 bases). This CDR3 has 15 residues. Germline V CDR1 and CDR2: SEHNR, FQNEAQ (reference sequence). Deletions cut 7 bases from V and 7 bases from J, with 19 bases between. CDR3 region: CASTVGEGVGEKLFF. DNA for the CDR3: TGTGCCAGCACTGTGGGCGAGGGGGTTGGTGAAAAACTGTTTTTT.

This chain uses TRBV7-2 with TRBJ2-1; 11 positions match TRBD2. The CDR3 is 16 residues long. Per germline, CDR1 SGHTA and CDR2 FQGNSA. V was clipped by 5 bases and J by 5 bases; unmatched bases: 8. Here the CDR3 reads CASSDRLAGKHNEQFF. DNA for the CDR3: TGTGCCAGCAGCGATCGACTAGCGGGAAAACACAATGAGCAGTTCTTC.

The V and J genes are TRBV14 and TRBJ1-2, with 7 bases fitting TRBD1. Germline CDR1 SGHDN, CDR2 FVKESK. With 4 bases clipped from V and 5 bases from J, the junction kept 16 bases outside the gene matches. The CDR3 runs to 17 residues. The CDR3 sequence is CASSPTSGGGAGYGYTF. CDR3 in DNA: TGTGCCAGCAGCCCCACGAGTGGAGGGGGCGCGGGTTATGGCTACACCTTC.

The chain uses TRBV9 and TRBJ2-5; D perhaps matches TRBD1 (6 bases). Trimming removed 3 bases at V and 1 base at J, with 10 bases between. This CDR3 has 14 residues. Germline V gives CDR1 SGDLS, CDR2 YYNGEE. The CDR3 bases are TGTGCCAGCAGCGCACAGGGAATCCAAGAGACCCAGTACTTC. It yields the protein CASSAQGIQETQYF.

This chain uses TRBV27 with TRBJ1-4, with a possible D match to TRBD1 (5 bases). The germline V and J ends were trimmed by 6 bases and 8 bases, with 16 bases remaining between them. CDR1 and CDR2 (germline): MNHEY, SMNVEV (reference sequence). The CDR3 runs to 14 residues. CDR3 sequence (DNA): TGTGCCAGCAGACCGGGGAGGGGTGGGGAAAAACTGTTTTTT. This translates into CASRPGRGGEKLFF.

The rearrangement joins TRBV19 to TRBJ2-3; 10 bases map to TRBD2. After removal of 5 bases from V and 2 bases from J, the junction contained 7 bases not matched to a gene. The CDR3 runs to 16 residues. Germline CDR1 LNHDA, CDR2 SQIVND (reference sequence). Written as DNA, the CDR3 is TGTGCCAGTAGTCCCGGACTAGCGGTCTTCACAGATACGCAGTATTTT. It encodes CASSPGLAVFTDTQYF.

The chain carries TRBV7-8 and TRBJ1-1, with TRBD1 matching 8 bases. V was pared by 5 bases and J by 4 bases, with 9 bases of the junction left unmatched. Germline CDR1 SGHVS, CDR2 FQNEAQ. The CDR3 has 15 amino acids. The CDR3 DNA follows: TGTGCCAGCAGCCTAGAGACTGACAGGGGCACTGAAGCTTTCTTT. Protein: CASSLETDRGTEAFF.

V is TRBV27 and J is TRBJ2-4; 7 bases line up with TRBD2. The CDR3 spans 14 residues. Germline CDR1 is MNHEY and CDR2 is SMNVEV (reference sequence). The trim removed 2 bases at V and 7 bases at J, leaving 5 bases unmatched. CDR3 amino acids: CASSLPTGGNIQYF. CDR3 bases: TGTGCCAGCAGTTTACCCACCGGGGGGAACATTCAGTACTTC.

V gene TRBV7-9 combines with J gene TRBJ1-5; weak D call: TRBD1 (5 bases). The CDR3 is 16 residues long. Germline V gene data show CDR1 as SEHNR and CDR2 as FQNEAQ (reference sequence). V gave up 4 bases and J gave up 9 bases, with 22 bases separating them. In DNA form, the CDR3 reads TGTGCCAGCAGCTCCTCAAATGCAGGGTTTACTGGGCCCCAGCATTTT. This gives the protein CASSSSNAGFTGPQHF.

This sequence joins TRBV11-2 and TRBJ2-4; 9 positions match TRBD2. The CDR3 contains 18 residues. The germline gives CDR1 SGHAT, CDR2 FQNNGV. V shed 0 bases, J shed 4 bases, and the junction held 10 bases outside the gene matches. CDR3 amino acids: CASSLDPFRGRAKNIQYF. The CDR3 region has the DNA TGTGCCAGCAGCTTAGATCCTTTTCGCGGGAGGGCTAAAAACATTCAGTACTTC.

This sequence joins TRBV27 and TRBJ2-1, with D possibly being TRBD2 (5 bases). The germline V gene encodes CDR1 MNHEY and CDR2 SMNVEV (reference sequence). V gave up 2 bases and J gave up 2 bases, with 7 bases separating them. The CDR3 loop spans 14 amino acids. The CDR3 sequence is CASSLTGTYNEQFF. The CDR3 nucleotides read TGTGCCAGCAGTTTAACCGGGACCTACAATGAGCAGTTCTTC.